This TCR beta chain was sequenced in a study of blood T cell repertoires in COVID-19. CDR1 and CDR2 from the germline V gene are SGHDT and YYEEEE. The junction had 13 bases not matched to a gene; V was cut back by 3 bases and J by 8 bases. The CDR3 has 16 amino acids. The protocol was immunoSEQ multiplex PCR, while the TCRdb copy is restricted to in-frame clones and leaves out a portion. The sample records about 270,000 clones, approximately 92% being singletons. V usage is TRBV5-6 and J usage is TRBJ2-1; 8 bases fit TRBD2. Sequencing was performed on peripheral blood. The TCR originated in a person under 35 with COVID-19, enrolled during active disease. CDR3: CASSWTGSGKEYEQFF. The CDR3 DNA is TGTGCCAGCAGCTGGACGGGTAGCGGGAAGGAATATGAGCAGTTCTTC.